What follows are 21 T cell receptor beta chains derived from one specimen sequenced in a study of T cell changes during pregnancy in multiple sclerosis. Some clones are missing from TCRdb's copy, which holds only in-frame ones; the method was immunoSEQ multiplex PCR. The repertoire holds some 96,000 clones, with roughly 90% as singletons. Material: peripheral blood, obtained after pregnancy. These receptors originate from a female donor with multiple sclerosis, enrolled in a pregnancy study.

The genes are TRBV6-5 and TRBJ2-4; D possibly corresponds to TRBD1 (6 bases). The CDR3 totals 12 residues. Trimming pared 6 bases from V and 9 bases from J, leaving 12 bases between. Germline V gives CDR1 MNHEY, CDR2 SVGAGI. The CDR3 loop reads CASSPPQGIQYF. The CDR3 DNA reads as TGTGCCAGCAGCCCACCACAGGGCATTCAGTACTTC.

The chain combines TRBV6-1 with TRBJ1-5; D is perhaps TRBD1 (6 bases). In germline, CDR1 is MNHNS, CDR2 SASEGT. Trimming took 5 bases from V and 4 from J, leaving 9 bases between them. The CDR3 runs to 13 residues. CDR3 sequence: CASSLDRNQPQHF. The CDR3 DNA reads TGTGCCAGCAGTTTGGACAGAAATCAGCCCCAGCATTTT.

V is TRBV5-6 and J is TRBJ2-3; 14 bases agree with TRBD2. V lost 4 bases and J lost 4; bases outside the gene matches: 5. The CDR3 sequence is 16 residues long. From germline, CDR1 is SGHDT and CDR2 YYEEEE. Here the CDR3 reads CASSPGLAGESDTQYF. CDR3 in DNA: TGTGCCAGCAGCCCGGGACTAGCGGGGGAGTCAGATACGCAGTATTTT. The variable domain in full, completed from reference TRBV5-6 and TRBJ2-3, reads DAGVTQSPTHLIKTRGQQVTLRCSPKSGHDTVSWYQQALGQGPQFIFQYYEEEERQRGNFPDRFSGHQFPNYSSELNVNALLLGDSALYLCASSPGLAGESDTQYFGPGTRLTVL.

This clone showed up just a few times. The CDR3 DNA reads as TGTGCCAGTAGTATAGGTGGAGCCTATGGCTACACCTTC. Its translation is CASSIGGAYGYTF. The chain joins TRBV19 to TRBJ1-2; D uncertain. Per germline, CDR1 LNHDA and CDR2 SQIVND (reference sequence). The CDR3 is made up of 13 amino acids. Trimming removed 1 base from V and 4 bases from J, with 7 bases in between.

The rearrangement uses TRBV11-3 and TRBJ1-4; D is perhaps TRBD1 (5 bases). This CDR3 is built from 19 residues. V gave up 0 bases and J gave up 0 bases, with 17 bases separating them. Germline V gives CDR1 SGHNT, CDR2 YENEEA. The CDR3 loop reads CASSLDLGPDTSTNEKLFF. The CDR3 nucleotides are TGTGCCAGCAGCTTAGATCTTGGCCCGGACACATCAACTAATGAAAAACTGTTTTTT.

This clone showed up just a few times. The V and J genes are TRBV30 and TRBJ1-6; D may be TRBD1 (5 bases). The CDR3 covers 13 residues. V was clipped by 5 bases and J by 8 bases, with 13 bases between them. From germline, CDR1 is GTSNPN and CDR2 SVGIG (reference sequence). The CDR3 sequence: CAWGIQGYSPLHF. As DNA, the CDR3 is TGTGCCTGGGGTATCCAGGGATATTCACCCCTCCACTTT.

The rearrangement links TRBV10-3 to TRBJ1-1; a possible D gene is TRBD1 (6 bases). The CDR3 runs 12 residues. Germline V lookup: CDR1 ENHRY, CDR2 SYGVKD. Deletions cut 2 bases from V and 7 bases from J, with 8 bases between. This chain's CDR3 is CAISEGGGEAFF. CDR3 DNA sequence: TGTGCCATCAGTGAGGGGGGCGGTGAAGCTTTCTTT.

V and J are TRBV7-9 and TRBJ2-2, with D possibly being TRBD1 (6 bases). CDR1 and CDR2 (germline): SEHNR, FQNEAQ (reference sequence). Trimming shortened V by 3 bases and J by 3 bases, and 8 bases separated the two germline ends. The CDR3 totals 14 residues. The CDR3 is CASSFHRDTGELFF. CDR3 sequence (DNA): TGTGCCAGCAGCTTCCACAGGGACACCGGGGAGCTGTTTTTT.

This clone was seen only once. V gene TRBV7-8 combines with J gene TRBJ1-6; no firm D call. The CDR3 extends over 14 amino acids. CDR1 SGHVS and CDR2 FQNEAQ come from the germline V gene. V lost 1 base, J lost 7 bases, and 8 bases lay in between. The CDR3 is CASSLEQSNSPLHF. CDR3 coding DNA: TGTGCCAGCAGCTTAGAACAGTCGAATTCACCCCTCCACTTT.

This chain uses TRBV6-1 with TRBJ2-3, with D uncertain. Germline V CDR1 and CDR2: MNHNS, SASEGT. V was cut by 2 bases and J by 4 bases, with 4 bases left in between. This CDR3 has 12 residues. CDR3 nucleotides: TGTGCCAGCAGTGAAATCGCAGATACGCAGTATTTT. Amino acid sequence: CASSEIADTQYF.

The CDR3 region is CASSRTGEKLFF. CDR3 nucleotides: TGTGCCAGCAGTCGAACGGGTGAAAAACTGTTTTTT. This chain uses TRBV9 with TRBJ1-4; D unresolved. The CDR3 totals 12 residues. Trimming removed 5 bases at V and 7 bases at J, with 9 bases between. CDR1 and CDR2 (germline): SGDLS, YYNGEE.

The rearrangement joins TRBV30 to TRBJ2-1; 8 positions agree with TRBD1. The CDR3 runs 14 residues. Trimming at V came to 1 base and at J to 3 bases, leaving 2 bases not matched to a gene. Germline CDR1 and CDR2: GTSNPN and SVGIG (reference sequence). The DNA of the CDR3 is TGTGCCTGGAGTGCCGGACAGGGCTACAATGAGCAGTTCTTC. Residues: CAWSAGQGYNEQFF.

J is TRBJ1-1 and V is TRBV29-1, with TRBD1 matching 9 bases. From germline, CDR1 is SQVTM and CDR2 ANQGSEA. The CDR3 length is 14 residues. Losses at the gene ends were 8 bases for V and 7 bases for J; bases not matched to a gene: 14. In DNA, the CDR3 is TGCAGCATAACCGGGACAGGGTCCCTTTTTGAAGCTTTCTTT. It is translated as CSITGTGSLFEAFF. The whole variable domain, filled in from reference TRBV29-1 and TRBJ1-1, reads SAVISQKPSRDICQRGTSLTIQCQVDSQVTMMFWYRQQPGQSLTLIATANQGSEATYESGFVIDKFPISRPNLTFSTLTVSNMSPEDSSIYLCSITGTGSLFEAFFGQGTRLTVV.

V and J are TRBV4-1 and TRBJ1-1, with D possibly TRBD1 on 5 matching bases. Trimming shortened V by 4 bases and J by 2 bases, and 8 bases separated the two germline ends. CDR3 length: 13 amino acids. Germline V CDR1 and CDR2: MGHRA, YSYEKL. The chain's CDR3 is CASSRGLNTEAFF. The CDR3 nucleotides read TGCGCCAGCAGCCGGGGCCTTAACACTGAAGCTTTCTTT.

This chain links TRBV7-3 with TRBJ2-1, with D possibly TRBD2 on 5 matching bases. CDR1 and CDR2 (germline): SGHTA, FQGTGA. The CDR3 extends over 16 amino acids. With 1 base removed from V and 0 bases from J, the gap between germline ends came to 10 bases. CDR3 sequence: CASSLRGKSSYNEQFF. In DNA, the CDR3 is TGTGCCAGCAGCTTAAGAGGGAAGAGCTCCTACAATGAGCAGTTCTTC.

The chain carries TRBV6-6 and TRBJ2-3; D may be TRBD1 (6 bases). V dropped 7 bases and J dropped 2 bases, with 13 bases sitting between them. The CDR3 loop spans 14 amino acids. Per the germline V gene, CDR1 is MNHNY and CDR2 is SVGAGI (reference sequence). CDR3 DNA: TGTGCCAGCATATTGGACAGTAACACAGATACGCAGTATTTT. Translated, it gives CASILDSNTDTQYF.

This clone was seen just once. This chain joins TRBV6-1 and TRBJ2-7; TRBD2 matches at 9 bases. J gave up 2 bases and V 1 base, and 9 bases lay outside the gene matches. This CDR3 has 17 amino acids. Germline V gene lookup returns CDR1 MNHNS and CDR2 SASEGT. The CDR3 coding sequence is TGTGCCAGCAGTGAAGAATCTAGCGGGGTTCCGGCCTACGAGCAGTACTTC. Amino acid sequence: CASSEESSGVPAYEQYF.

The rearrangement links TRBV10-3 to TRBJ1-4; TRBD1 matches at 8 bases. The CDR3 length is 14 residues. Germline values: CDR1 ENHRY, CDR2 SYGVKD. Unmatched junction bases numbered 4, after V lost 2 bases and J lost 8 bases. CDR3 coding DNA: TGTGCCATCAGTGAGGATTGGACAGGGGAAAAACTGTTTTTT. Translating it yields CAISEDWTGEKLFF.

The gene calls are TRBV7-9 and TRBJ2-7, with 8 nucleotides matching TRBD2. Germline V CDR1 and CDR2: SEHNR, FQNEAQ (reference sequence). Trimming took 1 base from V and 5 from J; bases not matched to a gene: 13. CDR3 size: 17 residues. The CDR3 loop reads CASSLGGSGLVLNEQYF. Written as DNA, the CDR3 is TGTGCCAGCAGCTTAGGGGGATCGGGACTAGTACTGAACGAGCAGTACTTC.

This sequence joins TRBV19 and TRBJ2-7; 7 bases are shared with TRBD2. The CDR3 runs 15 residues. Germline CDR1 LNHDA, CDR2 SQIVND (reference sequence). V shed 3 bases, J shed 7 bases, and the junction held 12 bases outside the gene matches. The CDR3 region is CASSMGGPEILEQYF. The CDR3 DNA reads as TGTGCCAGTAGTATGGGAGGGCCTGAAATTTTGGAGCAGTACTTC.

The CDR3 protein is CASSLGTSGGSYEQYF. The CDR3 bases are TGTGCCAGCAGCTTAGGGACTAGCGGGGGCTCCTACGAGCAGTACTTC. J is TRBJ2-7 and V is TRBV7-9; TRBD2 matches at 13 bases. Germline CDR1 is SEHNR and CDR2 is FQNEAQ (reference sequence). CDR3 size: 16 residues. V shed 1 base, J shed 0 bases, and the junction held 0 bases outside the gene matches. Combining the CDR3 with reference TRBV7-9 and TRBJ2-7 gives the whole variable domain DTGVSQNPRHKITKRGQNVTFRCDPISEHNRLYWYRQTLGQGPEFLTYFQNEAQLEKSRLLSDRFSAERPKGSFSTLEIQRTEQGDSAMYLCASSLGTSGGSYEQYFGPGTRLTVT.